One and the same sample provided the 9 T cell receptor beta chains below, sequenced in a study of T cells in localized non-small cell lung cancer. The protocol was immunoSEQ multiplex PCR, while the TCRdb copy is restricted to in-frame clones and leaves out a portion. The sample comprises just under 20,000 clones, approximately 91% of which are singletons, and over 7.5% rests with the top ten. The material was peripheral blood, obtained before any cancer treatment. The receptors stem from a man aged 40-75 years with stage I lung adenocarcinoma.

The rearrangement links TRBV18 to TRBJ1-3; 8 bases are shared with TRBD1. The CDR3 spans 16 residues. Germline CDR1 reads KGHSH; CDR2 reads LQKENI. V gave up 1 base and J gave up 3 bases; unmatched junction bases: 5. The CDR3 loop reads CASSPLEDRDGNTIYF. DNA for the CDR3: TGTGCCAGCTCACCACTTGAGGACAGGGATGGAAACACCATATATTTT. Full variable domain (outside the CDR3, taken from reference TRBV18 and TRBJ1-3): NAGVMQNPRHLVRRRGQEARLRCSPMKGHSHVYWYRQLPEEGLKFMVYLQKENIIDESGMPKERFSAEFPKEGPSILRIQQVVRGDSAAYFCASSPLEDRDGNTIYFGEGSWLTVV.

This sequence joins TRBV5-1 and TRBJ2-7, with TRBD1 matching over 8 bases. CDR3 length: 15 amino acids. V gave up 1 base and J gave up 5 bases; unmatched junction bases: 8. Germline lookup yields CDR1 SGHRS and CDR2 YFSETQ. CDR3 sequence reads: CASSLSRDRIHEQYF. CDR3 coding DNA: TGCGCCAGCAGCTTGTCCCGGGACAGGATCCACGAGCAGTACTTC.

This sequence joins TRBV20-1 and TRBJ2-3; unclear D gene. CDR1 is DFQATT and CDR2 is SNEGSKA in the germline V gene (reference sequence). V was trimmed by 7 bases and J by 2 bases, leaving 1 base between them. The CDR3 sequence is 9 residues long. The CDR3 protein is CSVTDTQYF. The DNA for the CDR3 is TGCAGTGTCACAGATACGCAGTATTTT.

The chain employs TRBV30 and TRBJ1-6, with 9 positions matching TRBD1. The germline V gene encodes CDR1 GTSNPN and CDR2 SVGIG (reference sequence). CDR3 length: 17 residues. With 3 bases clipped from V and 7 bases from J, the junction kept 13 bases outside the gene matches. In nucleotides, the CDR3 is TGTGCCTGGAGCTCTGACCGGACAGGGGTCGGGAATTCACCCCTCCACTTT. Translation: CAWSSDRTGVGNSPLHF. Full variable domain (remainder filled in from reference TRBV30 and TRBJ1-6): SQTIHQWPATLVQPVGSPLSLECTVEGTSNPNLYWYRQAAGRGLQLLFYSVGIGQISSEVPQNLSASRPQDRQFILSSKKLLLSDSGFYLCAWSSDRTGVGNSPLHFGNGTRLTVT.

V usage is TRBV6-5 and J usage is TRBJ2-6; D gene ambiguous. Germline values: CDR1 MNHEY, CDR2 SVGAGI. The length of the CDR3 is 13 residues. Trimming took off 2 bases at V and 4 bases at J, with 3 bases between the two ends. This CDR3 reads CASSYTGANVLTF. The CDR3 coding sequence is TGTGCCAGCAGTTACACGGGGGCCAACGTCCTGACTTTC.

The rearrangement links TRBV5-4 to TRBJ2-5, with 8 bases that match TRBD2. The V gene end was trimmed by 5 bases and the J gene end by 4 bases; junction bases not matched to a gene: 10. Germline V lookup: CDR1 SGHNT, CDR2 YYREEE (reference sequence). The CDR3 runs 15 residues. The CDR3 loop reads CASRPGGAGAETQYF. The CDR3 region has the DNA TGTGCCAGCAGACCGGGGGGGGCGGGAGCAGAGACCCAGTACTTC.

This sequence joins TRBV7-7 and TRBJ2-6, with 8 nucleotides matching TRBD2. Germline CDR1 reads SSHAT; CDR2 reads FNYEAQ (reference sequence). The CDR3 is 14 residues long. The CDR3 DNA reads TGTGCTAGCTCGGGGGGGGCTGGGGCCAACGTCCTGACTTTC. Protein sequence: CASSGGAGANVLTF.

This clone was detected once. V usage is TRBV30 and J usage is TRBJ2-3, with a tentative D call TRBD2 (5 bases). CDR1 and CDR2 from the germline V gene are GTSNPN and SVGIG (reference sequence). V lost 4 bases, J lost 1 base, and 6 bases lay in between. The CDR3 covers 12 residues. CDR3 nucleotides: TGTGCCTGGAAACTAGGCACAGATACGCAGTATTTT. Protein product: CAWKLGTDTQYF. The whole variable domain, remainder taken from reference TRBV30 and TRBJ2-3, is SQTIHQWPATLVQPVGSPLSLECTVEGTSNPNLYWYRQAAGRGLQLLFYSVGIGQISSEVPQNLSASRPQDRQFILSSKKLLLSDSGFYLCAWKLGTDTQYFGPGTRLTVL.

The chain couples TRBV28 to TRBJ1-2; 8 bases map to TRBD1. Trimming at V came to 6 bases and at J to 7 bases, leaving 13 bases not matched to a gene. There are 15 residues in the CDR3. The V gene's germline CDR1 is MDHEN and CDR2 SYDVKM. The CDR3: CASRTSQGVMIGYTF. CDR3 DNA sequence: TGTGCCAGCAGAACTTCACAGGGGGTAATGATTGGCTACACCTTC.